The present entry profiles one T cell receptor beta chain with its context. Its antigen is undetermined. The data derive from a study of OX40 agonist ivuxolimab in advanced cancers. Study outcomes and limitations: Relative to CD4+ cells, CD8+ T cells on average had more expanded clones.

V was cut by 6 bases and J by 6 bases, with 13 bases left in between. There are 13 residues in the CDR3. Germline CDR1 and CDR2: MNHEY and SVGAGI. Assay used: immunoSEQ multiplex PCR; TCRdb lists only in-frame clones, some missing. In the table there are around 82,000 clones, around nine tenths of which are singletons. The TCR originated in an adult with an advanced solid tumor such as melanoma, head and neck, liver or kidney cancer. The J gene is TRBJ2-3, the V gene TRBV6-5; the D gene is possibly TRBD1 (5 bases). The sequences come from CD4+ or CD8+ T cells sorted from blood, collected in a trial of the OX40 agonist ivuxolimab. CDR3 loop: CASRGRTGDTQYF. The DNA of the CDR3 is TGTGCCAGCAGAGGACGCACAGGTGATACGCAGTATTTT.